This entry lists 5 T cell receptor beta chains sequenced from one sample in a study of blood T cells in healthy people across ages (dated by TCRdb to about 2015). Libraries were prepared through 5' RACE. Reads for this sample came from an Illumina HiSeq 2500. The second PCR ran for roughly 7 to 11 cycles and used a J-beta primer mix along with a sample-barcoded 5' primer. TCRdb passed the public sequencing reads through fastp at Q25 and MiXCR, retaining productive beta sequences. Merged by CDR3 protein, the rows form single entries marked with the most common genes and DNA. Within this sample are roughly 560,000 distinct CDR3 sequences, with about 25% of them counted one time only. The ten largest clones add up to roughly 10% of the sample. This sample was also put to use in a study of T cells of mothers and their children.

Sequencing was performed on blood. The receptors derive from a boy younger than 18 in good health.

A few counts support this clonotype. J is TRBJ1-1 and V is TRBV13; 8 bases map to TRBD1. Trimming cost V 5 bases and J 5 bases; bases outside gene matches: 4. Germline loops: CDR1 PRHDT, CDR2 FYEKMQ (reference sequence). This CDR3 spans 13 amino acids. CDR3 nucleotide sequence: TGTGCCAGCAGCGCCCGACAGGGGACTGAAGCTTTCTTT. The encoded protein is CASSARQGTEAFF.

This clonotype was counted a few times. The rearrangement uses TRBV7-6 and TRBJ2-1; 11 bases are shared with TRBD2. The CDR3 extends over 15 amino acids. The J segment lost 6 bases and the V segment lost 5 bases, leaving 6 bases of the junction unmatched. Germline CDR1 SGHVS, CDR2 FNYEAQ. This CDR3 reads CASSRLAGRGNEQFF. CDR3 coding DNA: TGTGCCAGCAGCCGACTAGCGGGAAGAGGCAATGAGCAGTTCTTC. Full variable domain (missing parts from reference TRBV7-6 and TRBJ2-1): GAGVSQSPRYKVTKRGQDVALRCDPISGHVSLYWYRQALGQGPEFLTYFNYEAQQDKSGLPNDRFSAERPEGSISTLTIQRTEQRDSAMYRCASSRLAGRGNEQFFGPGTRLTVL.

V usage is TRBV29-1 and J usage is TRBJ1-2; 8 bases line up with TRBD1. The germline V gene has CDR1 SQVTM and CDR2 ANQGSEA. The CDR3 covers 12 residues. With 6 bases clipped from V and 7 bases from J, the junction kept 7 bases outside the gene matches. The CDR3 nucleotides are TGCAGCGTATCGGGACAGGTATCTGGCTACACCTTC. Protein: CSVSGQVSGYTF.

This clonotype was counted between two and nine times. This chain uses TRBV21-1 with TRBJ1-6; TRBD1 reflects the table's D call only, with no check against the DNA. TRBV21-1 is shown as a pseudogene. This CDR3 is built from 19 residues. CDR3: CASSRGGYCRSSYNSPLHF. Written as DNA, the CDR3 is TGTGCCAGCAGCAGAGGGGGCTACTGCCGAAGCTCCTATAATTCACCCCTCCACTTT.

The table lists this clonotype with a few counts. DNA for the CDR3: TGCGCCAGCAGCCAAGATGCCCTCGGCGGGAGCTGGGCCGGGGAGCTGTTTTTT. Translating gives CASSQDALGGSWAGELFF. The rearrangement links TRBV4-3 to TRBJ2-2, with TRBD2 matching over 7 bases. Germline assignment: CDR1 LGHNA and CDR2 YSLEER. After removal of 0 bases from V and 6 bases from J, the junction contained 13 bases not matched to a gene. This CDR3 spans 18 amino acids.